Each of the 18 T cell receptor beta chains below was sequenced from the same sample in a study of blood T cell repertoires in COVID-19. Clones were sequenced by immunoSEQ multiplex PCR, and TCRdb holds only the in-frame ones, with some missing. The data show tens of thousands of clones, with more than 70% seen just once and about 7% held by the top ten. Sequencing used peripheral blood. These receptor sequences come from an elderly woman with acute or convalescent COVID-19.

As DNA, the CDR3 is TGTGCCAGCGGACCGACAGGGGCCTATGGCTACACCTTC. This translates into CASGPTGAYGYTF. The rearrangement joins TRBV6-5 to TRBJ1-2; TRBD1 matches 8 bases. This CDR3 is built from 13 residues. The ends lost 8 bases at V and 4 bases at J; junction bases unmatched: 6. Germline V CDR1 and CDR2: MNHEY, SVGAGI.

The chain has TRBV5-8 and TRBJ1-5, with TRBD1 matching over 8 bases. Germline V gene data show CDR1 as SGHTS and CDR2 as YDEGEE. V trimming: 3 bases; J trimming: 7 bases; junction bases outside the gene matches: 9. The CDR3 runs 15 residues. Here the CDR3 reads CASSSHDRGWQPQHF. CDR3 coding DNA: TGTGCCAGCAGCTCGCATGACAGGGGATGGCAGCCCCAGCATTTT.

The V and J genes are TRBV5-5 and TRBJ2-7; TRBD2 agrees at 11 bases. The CDR3 is 15 amino acids. V shed 4 bases, J shed 4 bases, and the junction held 7 bases outside the gene matches. Germline V CDR1 and CDR2: SGHKS, YYEKEE (reference sequence). The CDR3 nucleotides read TGTGCCAGCAGCCCAACTAGCGGGAGAGAGTACGAGCAGTACTTC. Translated, it gives CASSPTSGREYEQYF.

The chain employs TRBV29-1 and TRBJ2-5, with 9 bases lining up with TRBD2. The CDR3 loop spans 12 amino acids. V shed 7 bases, J shed 1 base, and the junction held 1 base outside the gene matches. Germline V CDR1 and CDR2: SQVTM, ANQGSEA. In nucleotides, the CDR3 is TGCAGCGCTAGCGGGACCCAAGAGACCCAGTACTTC. It codes for CSASGTQETQYF.

This clone has just a few counts. This chain uses TRBV7-2 with TRBJ1-1; D possibly corresponds to TRBD1 (6 bases). CDR1 is SGHTA, CDR2 FQGNSA, per germline. Trimming pared 3 bases from V and 3 bases from J, leaving 8 bases between. CDR3 length: 13 amino acids. Here the CDR3 DNA reads TGTGCCAGCAGCTTTGCAGGGGACACTGAAGCTTTCTTT. It specifies CASSFAGDTEAFF.

This clone has just one count. The chain is built from TRBV29-1 and TRBJ1-3, with TRBD1 matching 8 bases. Germline V CDR1 and CDR2: SQVTM, ANQGSEA. Trimming took 6 bases from V and 9 from J; bases not matched to a gene: 7. This CDR3 comprises 12 residues. The CDR3, as DNA: TGCAGCGTCGGCACAGGGGGACCCACCATATATTTT. Translating gives CSVGTGGPTIYF.

CDR3 loop: CAWSRGGGAPEAFF. The CDR3, as DNA: TGTGCCTGGAGTCGGGGAGGGGGGGCGCCTGAAGCTTTCTTT. This chain connects TRBV30 to TRBJ1-1, with a possible D match to TRBD1 (6 bases). Trimming pared 2 bases from V and 6 bases from J, leaving 16 bases between. CDR1 is GTSNPN, CDR2 SVGIG, per germline (reference sequence). This CDR3 region has 14 residues.

The chain recombines TRBV4-2 with TRBJ1-5, with D perhaps TRBD1 (5 bases). Germline CDR1 reads LGHNA; CDR2 reads YNFKEQ. This CDR3 spans 14 amino acids. The V gene lost 6 bases and the J gene lost 5 bases, with 14 bases spanning the gap. In DNA, the CDR3 is TGTGCCAGCAGTCCCGGAGAACAGGATCAGCCCCAGCATTTT. Its translation: CASSPGEQDQPQHF.

The chain links TRBV14 to TRBJ1-5; D is unclear. Germline V gene lookup returns CDR1 SGHDN and CDR2 FVKESK. This CDR3 contains 13 residues. V was trimmed by 0 bases and J by 7 bases, leaving 7 bases between them. The CDR3 loop reads CASSQDLSQPQHF. In DNA, the CDR3 is TGTGCCAGCAGCCAAGATTTGAGCCAGCCCCAGCATTTT.

The gene calls are TRBV28 and TRBJ1-2; unclear D gene. The ends were cut back, 7 bases at V and 2 bases at J, with 8 bases in the middle. Per germline, CDR1 MDHEN and CDR2 SYDVKM. This CDR3 has 12 amino acids. The CDR3 is CASTRVNYGYTF. In DNA, the CDR3 is TGTGCCAGCACCCGGGTGAACTATGGCTACACCTTC.

The rearrangement joins TRBV19 to TRBJ2-5, with 8 positions matching TRBD1. Germline CDR1 reads LNHDA; CDR2 reads SQIVND (reference sequence). This CDR3 spans 17 amino acids. V lost 1 base, J lost 5 bases, and 12 bases stayed unmatched. The chain's CDR3 is CASSIASGGRGQETQYF. In DNA, the CDR3 is TGTGCCAGTAGTATAGCCTCGGGTGGCAGGGGGCAGGAGACCCAGTACTTC.

This clone was observed once. The rearrangement uses TRBV25-1 and TRBJ1-4, with 9 bases identical to TRBD1. Germline CDR1 and CDR2: MGHDK and SYGVNS. Trimming took 4 bases from V and 8 from J; bases not matched to a gene: 5. There are 14 residues in the CDR3. This CDR3 reads CASSGGQGGEKLFF. As DNA, the CDR3 is TGTGCCAGCAGTGGGGGACAGGGTGGAGAAAAACTGTTTTTT.

The chain employs TRBV7-2 and TRBJ1-2; D might be TRBD1 (6 bases). Trimming took off 5 bases at V and 4 bases at J, with 14 bases between the two ends. There are 14 residues in the CDR3. Germline V CDR1 and CDR2: SGHTA, FQGNSA. Here the CDR3 reads CASSLRTVTYGYTF. In DNA, the CDR3 is TGTGCCAGCAGCCTAAGGACAGTCACCTATGGCTACACCTTC.

This chain joins TRBV5-8 and TRBJ2-7; 11 nucleotides align to TRBD2. J was trimmed by 7 bases and V by 4 bases; bases with no gene match: 13. The CDR3 spans 16 residues. Germline assignment: CDR1 SGHTS and CDR2 YDEGEE. CDR3 sequence (DNA): TGTGCCAGCAGCCGGACTAGCGGGCCGTTGATTAGGGAGCAGTACTTC. Its protein product is CASSRTSGPLIREQYF.

The chain uses TRBV19 and TRBJ1-5; D gene unclear. Per the germline V gene, CDR1 is LNHDA and CDR2 is SQIVND (reference sequence). Deletions cut 5 bases from V and 0 bases from J, with 8 bases between. The length of the CDR3 is 14 residues. The CDR3 bases are TGTGCCAGTAGTGTGAGGGATAGCAATCAGCCCCAGCATTTT. Translated: CASSVRDSNQPQHF. The full variable domain, rest sourced from reference TRBV19 and TRBJ1-5, is DGGITQSPKYLFRKEGQNVTLSCEQNLNHDAMYWYRQDPGQGLRLIYYSQIVNDFQKGDIAEGYSVSREKKESFPLTVTSAQKNPTAFYLCASSVRDSNQPQHFGDGTRLSIL.

This clone has a handful of counts. The rearrangement links TRBV7-2 to TRBJ1-1, with 7 bases fitting TRBD1. V trimming: 4 bases; J trimming: 3 bases; junction bases outside the gene matches: 8. The length of the CDR3 is 15 residues. Germline CDR1 reads SGHTA; CDR2 reads FQGNSA. The CDR3 here is CASSYSLTGYTEAFF. The CDR3 bases are TGTGCCAGCAGCTATTCCTTGACAGGGTACACTGAAGCTTTCTTT.

The V gene is TRBV4-2, the J gene TRBJ1-2, with a tentative D call TRBD1 (5 bases). CDR1 is LGHNA, CDR2 YNFKEQ, per germline. The CDR3 is 15 amino acids. Deletions cut 0 bases from V and 0 bases from J, with 8 bases between. For the CDR3, the DNA is TGTGCCAGCAGCCAAGACCAGGGCACTAACTATGGCTACACCTTC. This translates into CASSQDQGTNYGYTF.

The rearrangement uses TRBV20-1 and TRBJ2-1; TRBD2 agrees at 7 bases. This CDR3 has 13 amino acids. V lost 3 bases and J lost 7; bases outside the gene matches: 6. Germline V gives CDR1 DFQATT, CDR2 SNEGSKA (reference sequence). The CDR3 sequence is CSASFLADNEQFF. CDR3 coding DNA: TGCAGTGCTAGTTTCCTAGCGGATAATGAGCAGTTCTTC.